This T cell receptor (beta chain) derives from a study of CXCR3-negative and CXCR3-positive naive CD8 T cells. TRB cDNA was prepared as libraries by UMI-labeled 5' RACE. No DNA is given; TCRdb re-called the 5' RACE reads and lists each CDR3 protein once. This table holds 100,000 to 150,000 distinct CDR3 sequences. Every individual CD8+ T cell subset underwent sorting in triplicate at approximately 280,000 cells apiece. The authors gated naive CD8+ T cells as CD45RO-CCR7+CD27+CD95-. The CDR3 spans 13 residues. Sequenced material: naive CXCR3- CD8+ T cells from blood. The subset: CD45RO-CCR7+CD27+CD95- naive CD8+ T cells lacking CXCR3 (TNR3-). The receptor was derived from a human donor in good health. Some clones in this sample may be carry-over from other donors' samples. The chain has TRBV12-3 or TRBV12-4 and TRBJ2-4. Here the CDR3 reads CASIPSEENIQYF.